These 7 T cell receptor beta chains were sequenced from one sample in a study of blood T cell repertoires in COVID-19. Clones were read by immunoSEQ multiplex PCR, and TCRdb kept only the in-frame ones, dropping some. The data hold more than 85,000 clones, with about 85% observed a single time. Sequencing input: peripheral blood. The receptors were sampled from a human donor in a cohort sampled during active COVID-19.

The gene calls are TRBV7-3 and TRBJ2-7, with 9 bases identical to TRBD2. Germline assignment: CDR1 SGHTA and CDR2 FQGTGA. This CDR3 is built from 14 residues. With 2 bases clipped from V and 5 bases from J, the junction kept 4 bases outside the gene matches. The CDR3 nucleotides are TGTGCCAGCAGCTTAGCGGGAGGGTTCCACGAGCAGTACTTC. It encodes CASSLAGGFHEQYF.

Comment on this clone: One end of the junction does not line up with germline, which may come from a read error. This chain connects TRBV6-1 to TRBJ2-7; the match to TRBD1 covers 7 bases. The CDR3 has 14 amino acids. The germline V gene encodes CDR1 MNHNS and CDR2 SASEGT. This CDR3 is CASREDRDSYEQYF. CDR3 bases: TGTGCCAGCAGGGAAGACAGGGACTCCTACGAGCAGTACTTC.

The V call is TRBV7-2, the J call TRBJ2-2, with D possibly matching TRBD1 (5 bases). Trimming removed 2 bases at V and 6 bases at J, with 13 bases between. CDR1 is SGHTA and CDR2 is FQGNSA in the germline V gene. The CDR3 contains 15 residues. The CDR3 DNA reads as TGTGCCAGCAGCTTACTCCAGGGAAGATCCGGGGAGCTGTTTTTT. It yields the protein CASSLLQGRSGELFF.

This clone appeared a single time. The CDR3 is CASSRGLAGQETQYF. DNA for the CDR3: TGTGCCAGCAGCCGAGGACTAGCGGGGCAAGAGACCCAGTACTTC. The chain recombines TRBV7-3 with TRBJ2-5; 12 positions match TRBD2. V lost 5 bases to trimming and J lost 2 bases; unmatched junction nucleotides: 3. The CDR3 has 15 residues. Germline lookup yields CDR1 SGHTA and CDR2 FQGTGA.

DNA for the CDR3: TGTGCCAGCTCACCTCCGAGAGTGGAAGCGAGCTACGAGCAGTACTTC. Translated: CASSPPRVEASYEQYF. The J gene is TRBJ2-7, the V gene TRBV18; unclear D gene. The length of the CDR3 is 16 residues. V was pared by 3 bases and J by 3 bases, with 18 bases between. CDR1 and CDR2 (germline): KGHSH, LQKENI.

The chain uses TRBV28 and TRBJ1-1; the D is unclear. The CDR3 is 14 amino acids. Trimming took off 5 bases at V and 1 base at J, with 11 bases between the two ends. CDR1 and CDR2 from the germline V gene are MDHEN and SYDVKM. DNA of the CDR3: TGTGCCAGCAGTCCCCGGGGAAAGAACACTGAAGCTTTCTTT. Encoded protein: CASSPRGKNTEAFF.

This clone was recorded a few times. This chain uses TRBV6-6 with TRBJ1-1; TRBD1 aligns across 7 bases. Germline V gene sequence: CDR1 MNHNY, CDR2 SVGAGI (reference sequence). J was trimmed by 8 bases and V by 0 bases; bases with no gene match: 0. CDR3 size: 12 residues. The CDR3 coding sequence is TGTGCCAGCAGTTACTCACAGGGGGAAGCTTTCTTT. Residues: CASSYSQGEAFF.